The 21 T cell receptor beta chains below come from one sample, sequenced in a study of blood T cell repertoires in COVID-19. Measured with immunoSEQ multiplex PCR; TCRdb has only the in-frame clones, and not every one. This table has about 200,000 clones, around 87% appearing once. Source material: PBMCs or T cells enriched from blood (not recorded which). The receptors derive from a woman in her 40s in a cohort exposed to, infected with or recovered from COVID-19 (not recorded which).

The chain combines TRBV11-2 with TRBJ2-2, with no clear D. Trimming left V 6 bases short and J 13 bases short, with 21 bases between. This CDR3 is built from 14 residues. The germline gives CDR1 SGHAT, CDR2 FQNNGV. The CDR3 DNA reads TGTGCCAGCAGTAACCCTCGAGAGCCCCCCCGGCTGTTTTTT. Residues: CASSNPREPPRLFF.

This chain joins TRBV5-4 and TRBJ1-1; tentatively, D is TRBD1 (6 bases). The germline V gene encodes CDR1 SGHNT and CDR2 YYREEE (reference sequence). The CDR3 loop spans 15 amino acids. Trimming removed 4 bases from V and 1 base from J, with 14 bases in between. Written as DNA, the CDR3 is TGTGCCAGCAGCGATTACAGGGTTGCGAACACTGAAGCTTTCTTT. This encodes CASSDYRVANTEAFF.

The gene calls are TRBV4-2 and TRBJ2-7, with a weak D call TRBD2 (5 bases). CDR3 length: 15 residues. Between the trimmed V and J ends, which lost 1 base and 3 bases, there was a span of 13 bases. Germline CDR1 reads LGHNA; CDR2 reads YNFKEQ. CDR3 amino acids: CASSQGNSAGYEQYF. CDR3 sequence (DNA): TGTGCCAGCAGCCAAGGGAATAGCGCGGGCTACGAGCAGTACTTC.

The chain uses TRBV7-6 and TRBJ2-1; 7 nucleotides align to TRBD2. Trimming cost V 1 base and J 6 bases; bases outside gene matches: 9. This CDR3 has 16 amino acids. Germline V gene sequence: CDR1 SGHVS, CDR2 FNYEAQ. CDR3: CASSLVGTSAPNEQFF. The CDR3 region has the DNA TGTGCCAGCAGCTTAGTCGGTACTAGCGCACCCAATGAGCAGTTCTTC. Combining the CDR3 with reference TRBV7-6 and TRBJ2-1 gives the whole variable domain GAGVSQSPRYKVTKRGQDVALRCDPISGHVSLYWYRQALGQGPEFLTYFNYEAQQDKSGLPNDRFSAERPEGSISTLTIQRTEQRDSAMYRCASSLVGTSAPNEQFFGPGTRLTVL.

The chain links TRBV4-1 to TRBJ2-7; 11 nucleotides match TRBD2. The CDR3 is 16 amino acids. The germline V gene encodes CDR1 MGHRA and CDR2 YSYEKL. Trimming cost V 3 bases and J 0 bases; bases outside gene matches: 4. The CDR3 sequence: CASSHLAGGSSYEQYF. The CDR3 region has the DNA TGCGCCAGCAGCCACCTAGCGGGGGGAAGCTCCTACGAGCAGTACTTC.

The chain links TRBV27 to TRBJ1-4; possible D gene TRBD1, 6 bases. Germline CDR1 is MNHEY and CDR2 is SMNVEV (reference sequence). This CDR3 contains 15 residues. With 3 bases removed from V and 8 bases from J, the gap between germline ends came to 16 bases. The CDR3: CASSFFSGVSEKLFF. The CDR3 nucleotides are TGTGCCAGCAGTTTTTTTTCAGGGGTAAGCGAAAAACTGTTTTTT.

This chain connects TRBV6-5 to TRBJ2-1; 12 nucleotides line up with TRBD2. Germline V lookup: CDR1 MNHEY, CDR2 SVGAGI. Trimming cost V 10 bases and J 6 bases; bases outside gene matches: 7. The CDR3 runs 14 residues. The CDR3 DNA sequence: TGTGCCATTCAGACTAGCGGGAGCCCCAATGAGCAGTTCTTC. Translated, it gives CAIQTSGSPNEQFF.

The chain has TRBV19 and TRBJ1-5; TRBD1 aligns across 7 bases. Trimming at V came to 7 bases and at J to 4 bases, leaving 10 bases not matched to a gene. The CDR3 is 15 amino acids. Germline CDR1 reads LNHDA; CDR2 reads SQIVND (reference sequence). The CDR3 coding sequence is TGTGCCAGTACCCAACCTACAGGGGTGAATCAGCCCCAGCATTTT. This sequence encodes CASTQPTGVNQPQHF. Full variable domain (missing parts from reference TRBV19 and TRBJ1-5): DGGITQSPKYLFRKEGQNVTLSCEQNLNHDAMYWYRQDPGQGLRLIYYSQIVNDFQKGDIAEGYSVSREKKESFPLTVTSAQKNPTAFYLCASTQPTGVNQPQHFGDGTRLSIL.

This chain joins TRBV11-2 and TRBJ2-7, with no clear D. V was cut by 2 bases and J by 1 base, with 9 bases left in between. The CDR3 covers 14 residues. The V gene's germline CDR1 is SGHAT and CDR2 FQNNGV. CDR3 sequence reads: CASSLPTDSYEQYF. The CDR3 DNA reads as TGTGCCAGCAGCTTACCCACAGATTCCTACGAGCAGTACTTC.

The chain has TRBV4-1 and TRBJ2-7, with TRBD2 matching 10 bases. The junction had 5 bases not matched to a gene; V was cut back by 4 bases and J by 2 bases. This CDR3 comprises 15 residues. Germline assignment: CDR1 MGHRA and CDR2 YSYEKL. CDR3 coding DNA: TGCGCCAGCAGCCCTGAAGCGGGAGGGCCCTACGAGCAGTACTTC. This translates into CASSPEAGGPYEQYF.

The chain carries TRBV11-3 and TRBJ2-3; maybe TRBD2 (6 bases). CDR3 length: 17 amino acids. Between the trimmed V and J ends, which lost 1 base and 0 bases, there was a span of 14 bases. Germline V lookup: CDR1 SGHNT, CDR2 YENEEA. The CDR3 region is CASSLGTAGPSTDTQYF. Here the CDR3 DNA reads TGTGCCAGCAGCTTAGGAACCGCGGGGCCAAGCACAGATACGCAGTATTTT.

The CDR3 sequence: CASSLGTGLPVEQYF. The CDR3 nucleotides are TGTGCCAGCAGCTTAGGGACAGGGCTACCGGTCGAGCAGTACTTC. This rearrangement joins TRBV5-8 to TRBJ2-7; TRBD1 matches 9 bases. Germline V gives CDR1 SGHTS, CDR2 YDEGEE. V shed 2 bases, J shed 6 bases, and the junction held 9 bases outside the gene matches. This CDR3 is built from 15 residues.

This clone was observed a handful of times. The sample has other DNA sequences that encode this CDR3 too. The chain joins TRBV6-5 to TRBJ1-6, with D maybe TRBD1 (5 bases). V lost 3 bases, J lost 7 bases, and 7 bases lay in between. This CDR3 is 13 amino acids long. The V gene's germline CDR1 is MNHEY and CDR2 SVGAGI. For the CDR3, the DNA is TGTGCCAGCAGTTATGCAGGGAATTCACCCCTCCACTTT. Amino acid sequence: CASSYAGNSPLHF.

The CDR3 here is CASSATGEDEKLFF. Here the CDR3 DNA reads TGTGCCAGCAGCGCGACAGGGGAGGACGAAAAACTGTTTTTT. V usage is TRBV9 and J usage is TRBJ1-4; 8 nucleotides line up with TRBD1. CDR1 and CDR2 from the germline V gene are SGDLS and YYNGEE. Trimming cost V 3 bases and J 8 bases; bases outside gene matches: 6. The CDR3 is made up of 14 amino acids.

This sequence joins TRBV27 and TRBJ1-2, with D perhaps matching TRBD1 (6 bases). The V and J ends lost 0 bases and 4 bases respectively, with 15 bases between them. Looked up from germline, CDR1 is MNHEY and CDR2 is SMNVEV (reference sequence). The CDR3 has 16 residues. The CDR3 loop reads CASSLSGAQDSYGYTF. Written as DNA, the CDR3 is TGTGCCAGCAGTTTATCGGGGGCACAGGATTCCTATGGCTACACCTTC.

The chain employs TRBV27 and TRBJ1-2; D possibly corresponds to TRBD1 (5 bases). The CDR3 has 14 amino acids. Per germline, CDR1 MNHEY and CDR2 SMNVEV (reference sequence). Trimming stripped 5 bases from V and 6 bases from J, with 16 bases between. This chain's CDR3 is CASSASRGGDGYTF. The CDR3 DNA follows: TGTGCCAGCAGTGCATCGCGGGGGGGAGATGGCTACACCTTC.

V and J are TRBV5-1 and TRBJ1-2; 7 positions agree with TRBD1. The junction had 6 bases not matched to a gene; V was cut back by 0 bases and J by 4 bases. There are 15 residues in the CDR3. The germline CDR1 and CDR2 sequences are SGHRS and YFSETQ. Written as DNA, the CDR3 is TGCGCCAGCAGCTTGGCCGAAGGGGGCGGCTATGGCTACACCTTC. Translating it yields CASSLAEGGGYGYTF.

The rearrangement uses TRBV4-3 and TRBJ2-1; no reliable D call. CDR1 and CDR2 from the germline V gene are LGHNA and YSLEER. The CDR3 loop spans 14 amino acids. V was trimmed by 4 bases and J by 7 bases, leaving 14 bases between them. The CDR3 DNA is TGCGCCAGCAGCCCAATACGAGGATTAAATGAGCAGTTCTTC. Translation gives CASSPIRGLNEQFF.

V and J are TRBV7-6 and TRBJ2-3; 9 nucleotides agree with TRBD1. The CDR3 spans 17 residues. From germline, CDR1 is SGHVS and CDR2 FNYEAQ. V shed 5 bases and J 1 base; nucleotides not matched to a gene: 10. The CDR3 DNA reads TGTGCCAGCAGCGCTACCGGGACAGGGCTTCGCACAGATACGCAGTATTTT. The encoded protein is CASSATGTGLRTDTQYF.

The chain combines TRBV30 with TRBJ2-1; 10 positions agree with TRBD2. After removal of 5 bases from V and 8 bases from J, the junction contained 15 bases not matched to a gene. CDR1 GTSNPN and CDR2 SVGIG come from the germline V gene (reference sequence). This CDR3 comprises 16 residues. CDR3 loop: CAWAPGTSVYVDEQFF. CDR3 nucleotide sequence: TGTGCCTGGGCCCCCGGGACTAGCGTTTATGTAGATGAGCAGTTCTTC.

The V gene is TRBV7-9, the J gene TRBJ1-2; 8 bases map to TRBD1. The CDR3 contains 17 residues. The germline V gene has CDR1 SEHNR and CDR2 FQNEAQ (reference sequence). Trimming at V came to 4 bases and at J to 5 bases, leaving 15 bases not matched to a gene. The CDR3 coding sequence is TGTGCCAGCAGCTCCCGGGCAGGGGGCAATTTTGGGTATGGCTACACCTTC. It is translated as CASSSRAGGNFGYGYTF.